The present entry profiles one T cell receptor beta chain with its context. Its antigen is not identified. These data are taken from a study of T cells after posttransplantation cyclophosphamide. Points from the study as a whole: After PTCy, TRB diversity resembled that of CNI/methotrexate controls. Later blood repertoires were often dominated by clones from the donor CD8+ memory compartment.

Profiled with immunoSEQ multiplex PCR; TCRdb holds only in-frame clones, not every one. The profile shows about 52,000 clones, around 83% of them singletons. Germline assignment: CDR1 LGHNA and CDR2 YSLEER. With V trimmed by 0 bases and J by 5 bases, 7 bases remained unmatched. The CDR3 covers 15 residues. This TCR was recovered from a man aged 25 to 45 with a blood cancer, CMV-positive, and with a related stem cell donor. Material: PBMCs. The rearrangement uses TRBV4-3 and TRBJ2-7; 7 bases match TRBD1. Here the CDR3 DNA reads TGCGCCAGCAGCCAAGATGCCCACAGGGGAAACGAGCAGTACTTC. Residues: CASSQDAHRGNEQYF.